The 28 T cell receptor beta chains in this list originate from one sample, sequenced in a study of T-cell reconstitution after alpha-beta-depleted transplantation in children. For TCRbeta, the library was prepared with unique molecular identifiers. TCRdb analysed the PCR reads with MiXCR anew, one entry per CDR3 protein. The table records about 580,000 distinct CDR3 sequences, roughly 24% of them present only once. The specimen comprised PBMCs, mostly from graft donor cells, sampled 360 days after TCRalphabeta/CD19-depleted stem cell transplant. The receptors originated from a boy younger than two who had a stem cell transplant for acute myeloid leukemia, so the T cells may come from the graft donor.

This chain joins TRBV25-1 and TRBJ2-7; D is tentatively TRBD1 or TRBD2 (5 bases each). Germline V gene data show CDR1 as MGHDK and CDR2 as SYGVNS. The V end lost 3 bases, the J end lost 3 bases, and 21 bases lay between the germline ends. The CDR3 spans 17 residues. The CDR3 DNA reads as TGTGCCAGCAGTGAGTCAGGAGGACAACCCGCCCTCTACGAGCAGTACGTC. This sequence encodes CASSESGGQPALYEQYV.

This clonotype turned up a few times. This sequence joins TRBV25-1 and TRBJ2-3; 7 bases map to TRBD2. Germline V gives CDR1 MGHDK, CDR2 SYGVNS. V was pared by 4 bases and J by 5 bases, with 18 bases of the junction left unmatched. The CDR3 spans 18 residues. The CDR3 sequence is CASSADRLAGLIGDTQYF. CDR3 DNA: TGTGCCAGCAGTGCCGACCGACTAGCAGGGCTTATCGGAGATACGCAGTATTTT.

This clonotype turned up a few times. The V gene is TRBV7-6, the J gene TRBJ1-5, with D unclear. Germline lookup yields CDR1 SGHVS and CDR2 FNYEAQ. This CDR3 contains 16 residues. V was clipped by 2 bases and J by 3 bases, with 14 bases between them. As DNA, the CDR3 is TGTGCCAGCAGCTTATATCCCGCGCGGTCCAATCAGCCCCAGCATTTT. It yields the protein CASSLYPARSNQPQHF.

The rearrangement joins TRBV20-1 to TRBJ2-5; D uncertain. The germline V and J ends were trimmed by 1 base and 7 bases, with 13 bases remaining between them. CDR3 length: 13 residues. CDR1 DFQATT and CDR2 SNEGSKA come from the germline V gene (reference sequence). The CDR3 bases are TGCAGTGCTAGAGGACACCAAACTGGGACCCAGTACTTC. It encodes CSARGHQTGTQYF.

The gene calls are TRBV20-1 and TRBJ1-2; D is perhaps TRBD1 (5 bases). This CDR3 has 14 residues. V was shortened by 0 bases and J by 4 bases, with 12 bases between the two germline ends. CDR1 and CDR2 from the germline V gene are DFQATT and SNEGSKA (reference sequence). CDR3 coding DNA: TGCAGTGCTAGAGATGTGGGACGGCCCTATGGCTACACCTTC. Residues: CSARDVGRPYGYTF.

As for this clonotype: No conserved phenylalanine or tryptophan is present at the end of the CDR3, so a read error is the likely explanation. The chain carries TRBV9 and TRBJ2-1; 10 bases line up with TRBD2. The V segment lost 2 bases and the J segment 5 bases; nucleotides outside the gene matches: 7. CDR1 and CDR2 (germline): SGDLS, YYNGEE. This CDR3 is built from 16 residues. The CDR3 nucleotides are TGTGCCAGCAGCGTCACTAGCGGGGTCTCTAACAATGAGCAGTTCTCC. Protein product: CASSVTSGVSNNEQFS.

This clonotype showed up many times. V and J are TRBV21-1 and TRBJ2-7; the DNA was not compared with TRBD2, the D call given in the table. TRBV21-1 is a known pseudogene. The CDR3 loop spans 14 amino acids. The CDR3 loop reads CASSSGTRSYEQYF. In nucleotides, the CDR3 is TGTGCCAGCAGTTCCGGAACTAGAAGCTACGAGCAGTACTTC.

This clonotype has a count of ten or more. CDR3 amino acids: CSVGFGSSGNTIYF. CDR3 in DNA: TGCAGCGTTGGATTCGGGAGCTCTGGAAACACCATATATTTT. The rearrangement joins TRBV29-1 to TRBJ1-3; D is unclear. Germline CDR1 SQVTM, CDR2 ANQGSEA. V lost 4 bases, J lost 0 bases, and 10 bases lay in between. The CDR3 runs 14 residues.

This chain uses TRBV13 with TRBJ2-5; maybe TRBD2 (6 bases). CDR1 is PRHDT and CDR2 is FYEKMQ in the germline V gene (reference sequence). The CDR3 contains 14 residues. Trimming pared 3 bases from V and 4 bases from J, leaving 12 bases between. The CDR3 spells CASSLEGLRETQYF. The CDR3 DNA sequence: TGTGCCAGCAGCTTGGAGGGGTTAAGAGAGACCCAGTACTTC.

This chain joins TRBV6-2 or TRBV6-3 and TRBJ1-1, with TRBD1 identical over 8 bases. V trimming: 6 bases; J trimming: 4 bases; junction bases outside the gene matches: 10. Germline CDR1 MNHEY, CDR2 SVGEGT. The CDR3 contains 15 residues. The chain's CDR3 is CASRWDRRRATEAFF. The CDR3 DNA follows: TGTGCCAGCAGATGGGACAGGCGGAGGGCCACTGAAGCTTTCTTT.

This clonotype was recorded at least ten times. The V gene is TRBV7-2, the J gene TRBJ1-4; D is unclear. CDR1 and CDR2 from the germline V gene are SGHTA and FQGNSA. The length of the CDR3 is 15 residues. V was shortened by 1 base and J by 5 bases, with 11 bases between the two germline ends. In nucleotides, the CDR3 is TGTGCCAGCAGCTTAGTTGGCCAGTCGAATGAAAAACTGTTTTTT. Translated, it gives CASSLVGQSNEKLFF. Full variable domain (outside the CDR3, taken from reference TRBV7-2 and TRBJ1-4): GAGVSQSPSNKVTEKGKDVELRCDPISGHTALYWYRQSLGQGLEFLIYFQGNSAPDKSGLPSDRFSAERTGGSVSTLTIQRTQQEDSAVYLCASSLVGQSNEKLFFGSGTQLSVL.

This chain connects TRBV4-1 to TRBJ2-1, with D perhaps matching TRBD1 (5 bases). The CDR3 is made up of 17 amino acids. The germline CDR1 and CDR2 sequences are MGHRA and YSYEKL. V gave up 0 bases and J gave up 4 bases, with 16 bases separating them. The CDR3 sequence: CASSQDELGAPYNEQFF. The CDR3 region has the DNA TGCGCCAGCAGCCAAGATGAGCTTGGGGCCCCTTACAATGAGCAGTTCTTC.

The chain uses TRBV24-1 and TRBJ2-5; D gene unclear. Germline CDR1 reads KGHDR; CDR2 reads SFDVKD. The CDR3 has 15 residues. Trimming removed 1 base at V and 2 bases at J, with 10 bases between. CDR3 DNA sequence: TGTGCCACCAGTGATTTTTCGGCGACTCAAGAGACCCAGTACTTC. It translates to CATSDFSATQETQYF.

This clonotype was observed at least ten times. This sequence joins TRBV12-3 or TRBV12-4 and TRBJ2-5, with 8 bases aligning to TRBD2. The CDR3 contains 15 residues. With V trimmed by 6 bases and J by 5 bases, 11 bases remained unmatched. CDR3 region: CASSSAGTRKETQYF. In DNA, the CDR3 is TGTGCCAGCAGCTCGGCCGGGACTAGAAAGGAGACCCAGTACTTC.

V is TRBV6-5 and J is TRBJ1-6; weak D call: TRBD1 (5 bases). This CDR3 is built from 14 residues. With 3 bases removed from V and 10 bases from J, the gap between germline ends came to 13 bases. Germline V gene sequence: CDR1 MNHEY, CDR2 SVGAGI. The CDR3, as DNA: TGTGCCAGCAGTTATAACCAGGGCCGGTCACCCCTCCACTTT. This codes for CASSYNQGRSPLHF.

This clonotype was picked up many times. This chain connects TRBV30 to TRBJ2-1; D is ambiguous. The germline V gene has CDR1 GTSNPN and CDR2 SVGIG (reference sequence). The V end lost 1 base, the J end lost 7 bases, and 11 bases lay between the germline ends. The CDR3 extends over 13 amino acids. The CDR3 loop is CAWSEGRMNEQFF. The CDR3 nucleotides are TGTGCCTGGAGTGAGGGCAGGATGAATGAGCAGTTCTTC.

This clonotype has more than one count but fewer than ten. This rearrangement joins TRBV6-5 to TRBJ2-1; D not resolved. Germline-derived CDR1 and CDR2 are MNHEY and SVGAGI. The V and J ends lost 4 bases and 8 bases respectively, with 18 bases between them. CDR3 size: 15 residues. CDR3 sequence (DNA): TGTGCCAGCAGTTCGGGTTACGATGGGCGCGATGAGCAGTTCTTC. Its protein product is CASSSGYDGRDEQFF.

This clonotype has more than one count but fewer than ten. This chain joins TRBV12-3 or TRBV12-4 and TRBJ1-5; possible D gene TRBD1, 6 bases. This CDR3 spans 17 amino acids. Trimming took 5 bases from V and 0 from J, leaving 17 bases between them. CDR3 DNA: TGTGCCAGCAGTCTTAGGGGGACGCCGTATAGCAATCAGCCCCAGCATTTT. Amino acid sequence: CASSLRGTPYSNQPQHF.

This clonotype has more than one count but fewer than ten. CDR3 nucleotides: TGCGCCAGCAGCCCAACTCCAGGGGGCTCTGGCTACACCTTC. Amino acid sequence: CASSPTPGGSGYTF. The chain combines TRBV4-3 with TRBJ1-2, with 8 bases identical to TRBD1. J lost 7 bases, V lost 4 bases, and 8 bases had no gene match. The CDR3 is 14 residues long. Germline assignment: CDR1 LGHNA and CDR2 YSLEER.

The CDR3 coding sequence is TGTGCCACCAGCAGAGACCTGCCTACCGGGGGGACCGGGGAGCTGTTTTTT. Protein sequence: CATSRDLPTGGTGELFF. This rearrangement joins TRBV15 to TRBJ2-2; TRBD2 matches at 7 bases. Per germline, CDR1 LNHNV and CDR2 YYDKDF (reference sequence). The CDR3 has 17 residues. V lost 0 bases and J lost 5; bases outside the gene matches: 9. Full variable domain (outside the CDR3, taken from reference TRBV15 and TRBJ2-2): DAMVIQNPRYQVTQFGKPVTLSCSQTLNHNVMYWYQQKSSQAPKLLFHYYDKDFNNEADTPDNFQSRRPNTSFCFLDIRSPGLGDTAMYLCATSRDLPTGGTGELFFGEGSRLTVL.

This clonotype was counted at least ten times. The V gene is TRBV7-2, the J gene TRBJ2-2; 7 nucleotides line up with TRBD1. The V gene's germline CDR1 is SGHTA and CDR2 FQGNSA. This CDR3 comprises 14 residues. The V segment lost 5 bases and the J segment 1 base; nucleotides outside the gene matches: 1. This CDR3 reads CASSRDRNTGELFF. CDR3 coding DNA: TGTGCCAGCAGCCGGGACAGGAACACCGGGGAGCTGTTTTTT.

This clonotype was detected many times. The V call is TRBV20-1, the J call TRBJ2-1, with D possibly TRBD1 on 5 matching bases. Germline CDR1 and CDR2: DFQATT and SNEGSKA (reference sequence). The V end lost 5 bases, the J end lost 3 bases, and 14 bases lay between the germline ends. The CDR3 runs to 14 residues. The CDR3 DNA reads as TGCAGTGCTGCCGGCCTTCAGGGCTACAATGAGCAGTTCTTC. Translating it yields CSAAGLQGYNEQFF.

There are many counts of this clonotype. CDR3 loop: CASSLWAGAGGSYEQYF. The CDR3 nucleotides read TGTGCCAGCAGTTTGTGGGCCGGAGCGGGGGGAAGTTACGAGCAGTACTTC. J is TRBJ2-7 and V is TRBV28, with TRBD2 identical over 9 bases. This CDR3 has 17 residues. Germline values: CDR1 MDHEN, CDR2 SYDVKM. The V and J ends lost 3 bases and 4 bases, in that order; junction bases with no gene match: 13.

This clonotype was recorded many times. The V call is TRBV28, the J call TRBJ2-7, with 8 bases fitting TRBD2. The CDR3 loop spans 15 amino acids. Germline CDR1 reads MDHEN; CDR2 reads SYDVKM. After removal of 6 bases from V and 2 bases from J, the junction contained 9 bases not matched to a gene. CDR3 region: CASSGGLGYPYEQYV. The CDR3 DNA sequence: TGTGCCAGCAGCGGGGGACTAGGATATCCCTACGAGCAGTACGTC.

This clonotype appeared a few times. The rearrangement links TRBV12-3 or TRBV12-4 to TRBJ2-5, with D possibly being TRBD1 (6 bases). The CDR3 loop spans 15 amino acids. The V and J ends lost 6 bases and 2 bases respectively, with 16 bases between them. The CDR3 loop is CASRPTGAEQETQYF. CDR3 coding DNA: TGTGCCAGCAGGCCGACAGGCGCGGAACAAGAGACCCAGTACTTC.

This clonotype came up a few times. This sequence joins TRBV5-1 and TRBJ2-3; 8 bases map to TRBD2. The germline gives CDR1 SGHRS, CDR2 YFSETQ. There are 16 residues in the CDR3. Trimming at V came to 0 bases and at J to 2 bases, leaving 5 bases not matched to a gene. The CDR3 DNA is TGCGCCAGCAGCTTGGTCGGGACTAGGCCCACAGATACGCAGTATTTT. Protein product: CASSLVGTRPTDTQYF. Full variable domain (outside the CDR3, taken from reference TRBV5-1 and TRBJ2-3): KAGVTQTPRYLIKTRGQQVTLSCSPISGHRSVSWYQQTPGQGLQFLFEYFSETQRNKGNFPGRFSGRQFSNSRSEMNVSTLELGDSALYLCASSLVGTRPTDTQYFGPGTRLTVL.

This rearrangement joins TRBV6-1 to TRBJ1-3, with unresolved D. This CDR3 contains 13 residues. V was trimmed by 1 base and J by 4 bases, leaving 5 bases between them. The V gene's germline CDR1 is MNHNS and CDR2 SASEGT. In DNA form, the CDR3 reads TGTGCCAGCAGTGAAGTCGAGGGAAACACCATATATTTT. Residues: CASSEVEGNTIYF.

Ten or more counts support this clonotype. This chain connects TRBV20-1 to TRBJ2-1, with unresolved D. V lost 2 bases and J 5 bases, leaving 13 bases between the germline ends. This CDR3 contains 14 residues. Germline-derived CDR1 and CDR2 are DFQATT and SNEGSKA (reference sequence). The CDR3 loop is CSARSGLTNNEQFF. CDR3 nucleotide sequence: TGCAGTGCTAGATCGGGCCTTACCAACAATGAGCAGTTCTTC.